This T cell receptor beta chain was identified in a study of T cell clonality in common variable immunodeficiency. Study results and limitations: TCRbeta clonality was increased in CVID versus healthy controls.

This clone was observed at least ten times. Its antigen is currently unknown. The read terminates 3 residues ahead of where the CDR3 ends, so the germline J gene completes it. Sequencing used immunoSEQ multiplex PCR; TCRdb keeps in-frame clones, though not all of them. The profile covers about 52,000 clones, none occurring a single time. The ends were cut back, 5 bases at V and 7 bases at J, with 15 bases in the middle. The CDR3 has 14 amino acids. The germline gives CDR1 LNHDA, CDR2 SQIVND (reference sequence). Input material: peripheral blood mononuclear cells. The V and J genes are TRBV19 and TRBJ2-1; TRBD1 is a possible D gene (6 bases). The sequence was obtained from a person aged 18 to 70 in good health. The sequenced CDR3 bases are TGTGCCAGTAGTGTTGGCAGGGGTACGAATGAG. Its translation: CASSVGRGTNE. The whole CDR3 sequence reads CASSVGRGTNEQFF.